Following are 3 T cell receptor beta chains from one sample sequenced in a study of T cell repertoires in cytomegalovirus infection. TCRdb reprocessed the reads via MiXCR and lists one record per CDR3 protein. The sample lists about 530,000 distinct CDR3 sequences; around 27% were seen once. The sequencing sample was made of PBMCs. These receptors were collected from a human donor in good health (CMV status not recorded). Some clones in this sample may be carry-over from other donors' samples.

The V call is TRBV2, the J call TRBJ2-3; no reliable D call. Trimming took off 2 bases at V and 2 bases at J, with 8 bases between the two ends. CDR1 and CDR2 from the germline V gene are SNHLY and FYNNEI. CDR3 length equals 14 residues. The CDR3 protein is CASSELLITDTQYF. In nucleotides, the CDR3 is TGTGCCAGCAGTGAATTGTTGATCACAGATACGCAGTATTTT.

This clonotype has a count of ten or more. The chain combines TRBV7-2 with TRBJ2-1; TRBD2 agrees at 9 bases. The ends lost 5 bases at V and 7 bases at J; junction bases unmatched: 6. The CDR3 consists of 14 residues. Germline V gene lookup returns CDR1 SGHTA and CDR2 FQGNSA. This CDR3 reads CASSTSSGINEQFF. In DNA, the CDR3 is TGTGCCAGCAGCACATCTAGCGGGATAAATGAGCAGTTCTTC.

Many counts were recorded for this clonotype. The gene calls are TRBV7-2 and TRBJ2-1; 10 nucleotides line up with TRBD2. With 5 bases clipped from V and 1 base from J, the junction kept 5 bases outside the gene matches. CDR3 size: 16 residues. Looked up from germline, CDR1 is SGHTA and CDR2 is FQGNSA. Here the CDR3 DNA reads TGTGCCAGCAGCCCTAGCGGGAGTGGGTCCTACAATGAGCAGTTCTTC. Translation: CASSPSGSGSYNEQFF.